Listed here are 14 T cell receptor beta chains from one sample, sequenced in a study of neoadjuvant anti-PD-1 for oral cavity cancer. This table comes from immunoSEQ multiplex PCR, and its TCRdb copy is limited to in-frame clones, with some not included. The profile shows about 9,300 clones, 66% of them singletons. Sequences were derived from tumor tissue, sampled before nivolumab (anti-PD-1) treatment. The origin of the receptors is a person aged 40 to 85 with oral cavity squamous cell carcinoma.

This clone was recorded once. The chain couples TRBV4-2 to TRBJ1-2; D gene unclear. V lost 0 bases, J lost 0 bases, and 20 bases lay in between. The germline CDR1 and CDR2 sequences are LGHNA and YNFKEQ. This CDR3 is 19 amino acids long. The CDR3 is CASSQEYISGLSSNYGYTF. CDR3 nucleotides: TGTGCCAGCAGCCAAGAGTATATTTCGGGCCTCTCCTCTAACTATGGCTACACCTTC.

This sequence joins TRBV6-1 and TRBJ1-1; TRBD1 might be the D (6 bases). The CDR3 runs 12 residues. Germline CDR1 and CDR2: MNHNS and SASEGT. V was cut by 6 bases and J by 7 bases, with 12 bases left in between. As DNA, the CDR3 is TGTGCCAGCAGAGCCTGGACAGTTGAAGCTTTCTTT. Protein sequence: CASRAWTVEAFF.

J is TRBJ2-1 and V is TRBV15, with 7 bases aligning to TRBD2. Per germline, CDR1 LNHNV and CDR2 YYDKDF (reference sequence). The CDR3 sequence is 15 residues long. J lost 2 bases, V lost 8 bases, and 9 bases had no gene match. As DNA, the CDR3 is TGTGCCACCGAGGAGAGCGGGAATCCCTACAATGAGCAGTTCTTC. Its translation: CATEESGNPYNEQFF.

The chain recombines TRBV7-8 with TRBJ2-7; D is unresolved. V lost 0 bases, J lost 3 bases, and 21 bases lay in between. Germline V gives CDR1 SGHVS, CDR2 FQNEAQ. CDR3 size: 18 residues. The CDR3 DNA is TGTGCCAGCAGCTTAGCGCTAAGAGACGGAAAAAATGTCTACGAGCAGTACTTC. Translated, it gives CASSLALRDGKNVYEQYF.

This chain connects TRBV30 to TRBJ1-2, with a possible D match to TRBD1 (5 bases). CDR3 length: 13 amino acids. Trimming took 1 base from V and 3 from J, leaving 9 bases between them. Germline lookup yields CDR1 GTSNPN and CDR2 SVGIG (reference sequence). Here the CDR3 reads CAWSEGRYYGYTF. The CDR3 region has the DNA TGTGCCTGGAGTGAGGGGCGATACTATGGCTACACCTTC.

The rearrangement uses TRBV5-6 and TRBJ2-5; unclear D gene. Trimming removed 9 bases at V and 1 base at J, with 10 bases between. This CDR3 has 12 residues. Germline loops: CDR1 SGHDT, CDR2 YYEEEE. The CDR3 nucleotides are TGTGCCACCAACCGGATCCAAGAGACCCAGTACTTC. It codes for CATNRIQETQYF.

This clone occurred a few times. The CDR3 DNA reads as TGTGCCAGCAGCCAAGCTTGGTGGGGGGGCCACGAGCAGTACTTC. Translated: CASSQAWWGGHEQYF. V is TRBV4-2 and J is TRBJ2-7, with D possibly TRBD2 on 7 matching bases. The CDR3 runs to 15 residues. Trimming took off 1 base at V and 5 bases at J, with 15 bases between the two ends. The germline CDR1 and CDR2 sequences are LGHNA and YNFKEQ.

The table lists this clone with a few counts. The V gene is TRBV27, the J gene TRBJ1-2; 8 bases align to TRBD1. CDR1 and CDR2 from the germline V gene are MNHEY and SMNVEV (reference sequence). The V gene end was trimmed by 5 bases and the J gene end by 5 bases; junction bases not matched to a gene: 4. The CDR3 has 13 amino acids. CDR3 region: CASSPTGAYGYTF. CDR3 in DNA: TGTGCCAGCAGTCCGACAGGGGCTTATGGCTACACCTTC.

As regards this clone: At one boundary the junction diverges from the germline segment, which might be a read error. This sequence joins TRBV7-7 and TRBJ2-7; D gene uncertain. The CDR3 runs to 13 residues. Germline CDR1 and CDR2: SSHAT and FNYEAQ (reference sequence). CDR3 DNA sequence: TGTGCTAGCAGCTTATTCCAAGGCTACGAGCAGTACTTC. Translated: CASSLFQGYEQYF.

This clone counts as medium-sized (0.01 to 0.1%). The gene calls are TRBV5-1 and TRBJ1-3; D might be TRBD1 (5 bases). Per germline, CDR1 SGHRS and CDR2 YFSETQ. V dropped 6 bases and J dropped 0 bases, with 16 bases sitting between them. The CDR3 has 16 amino acids. The CDR3 is CASKAEGLSSGNTIYF. As DNA, the CDR3 is TGCGCCAGCAAGGCAGAGGGGCTAAGCTCTGGAAACACCATATATTTT.

The CDR3 DNA reads TGTGCCAGCAGCTTGTTTCTCCGGGATTTAGGCTACACCTTC. It specifies CASSLFLRDLGYTF. The chain is built from TRBV5-4 and TRBJ1-2, with D unresolved. V lost 1 base, J lost 8 bases, and 15 bases lay in between. Germline CDR1 and CDR2: SGHNT and YYREEE (reference sequence). The length of the CDR3 is 14 residues. Full variable domain (missing parts from reference TRBV5-4 and TRBJ1-2): ETGVTQSPTHLIKTRGQQVTLRCSSQSGHNTVSWYQQALGQGPQFIFQYYREEENGRGNFPPRFSGLQFPNYSSELNVNALELDDSALYLCASSLFLRDLGYTFGSGTRLTVV.

This clone occurred a few times. V is TRBV2 and J is TRBJ1-2; D perhaps matches TRBD1 (6 bases). The CDR3 has 10 amino acids. V lost 11 bases and J 8 bases, leaving 12 bases between the germline ends. CDR1 and CDR2 (germline): SNHLY, FYNNEI. The CDR3 reads CAQEGEGYTF. CDR3 nucleotides: TGTGCCCAGGAGGGGGAGGGCTACACCTTC.

V is TRBV28 and J is TRBJ2-7, with TRBD2 matching 11 bases. V lost 8 bases, J lost 5 bases, and 11 bases stayed unmatched. The V gene's germline CDR1 is MDHEN and CDR2 SYDVKM. The CDR3 is 15 amino acids. CDR3 loop: CASSDPTSGSNEQYF. Written as DNA, the CDR3 is TGTGCCAGCTCAGACCCCACTAGCGGGAGTAACGAGCAGTACTTC.

As to this clone: The germline gene is not matched at one end of the junction; a read error may be the cause. The V call is TRBV6-6, the J call TRBJ2-7; 10 bases line up with TRBD2. The V gene's germline CDR1 is MNHNY and CDR2 SVGAGI (reference sequence). The CDR3 totals 16 residues. In DNA, the CDR3 is TGTGCCACCAGTAGAGGTCTAGCGGGAGTCGGGTACGAGCAGTACTTC. Its translation is CATSRGLAGVGYEQYF.